Each of the 14 T cell receptor beta chains below was sequenced from the same sample in a study of shared clonotypes between healthy human individuals. TCRdb's table, derived via immunoSEQ multiplex PCR, lists solely in-frame clones and lacks some. Among millions of clones listed, less than 95% were seen once. Positive CCR7 selection of CD45RO-negative cells yielded the naive CD8 cells, and terminally differentiated effector memory CD45RA+ cells were excluded. Source material: naive CD8+ T cells sorted from blood. The receptors shown here come from a man in his late teens or twenties in good health.

J is TRBJ2-2 and V is TRBV6-6, with 8 bases fitting TRBD2. Germline V lookup: CDR1 MNHNY, CDR2 SVGAGI (reference sequence). The trim removed 4 bases at V and 1 base at J, leaving 2 bases unmatched. The CDR3 is made up of 15 amino acids. This chain's CDR3 is CASSSTSENTGELFF. The CDR3, as DNA: TGTGCCAGCAGTTCGACTAGCGAGAACACCGGGGAGCTGTTTTTT.

In DNA form, the CDR3 reads TGTGCCAGCAGTGAAGCGGTCGGGGGGTGGAGCTATGGCTACACCTTC. It yields the protein CASSEAVGGWSYGYTF. V usage is TRBV6-1 and J usage is TRBJ1-2; maybe TRBD1 (5 bases). The CDR3 covers 16 residues. The V end was cut by 0 bases, the J end by 4 bases, with 15 bases between. Germline loops: CDR1 MNHNS, CDR2 SASEGT.

Remarks on this clone: Within the sample, other DNA sequences also encode this same CDR3. This rearrangement joins TRBV6-5 to TRBJ2-7; D gene unclear. This CDR3 is 13 amino acids long. From germline, CDR1 is MNHEY and CDR2 SVGAGI. V was shortened by 2 bases and J by 1 base, with 6 bases between the two germline ends. CDR3 coding DNA: TGTGCCAGCAGTTACGCCCCTTCCTACGAGCAGTACTTC. Protein sequence: CASSYAPSYEQYF.

CDR3 loop: CASNPRTSGQGEQYF. CDR3 DNA sequence: TGTGCCAGCAACCCCCGGACTAGCGGACAGGGGGAGCAGTACTTC. The chain carries TRBV11-2 and TRBJ2-7, with a weak D call TRBD2 (10 bases). This CDR3 has 15 amino acids. In germline, CDR1 is SGHAT, CDR2 FQNNGV. Trimming pared 7 bases from V and 7 bases from J, leaving 23 bases between. Full variable domain (remainder filled in from reference TRBV11-2 and TRBJ2-7): EAGVAQSPRYKIIEKRQSVAFWCNPISGHATLYWYQQILGQGPKLLIQFQNNGVVDDSQLPKDRFSAERLKGVDSTLKIQPAKLEDSAVYLCASNPRTSGQGEQYFGPGTRLTVT.

J is TRBJ2-1 and V is TRBV7-9, with D tentatively TRBD1 (5 bases). V dropped 5 bases and J dropped 8 bases, with 10 bases sitting between them. The CDR3 is 12 amino acids. Germline V gene data show CDR1 as SEHNR and CDR2 as FQNEAQ (reference sequence). CDR3 sequence: CASSPDMDEQFF. In DNA, the CDR3 is TGTGCCAGCAGCCCGGACATGGATGAGCAGTTCTTC.

This clone was picked up one time. The chain links TRBV2 to TRBJ1-1, with a tentative D call TRBD1 (5 bases). Germline V gives CDR1 SNHLY, CDR2 FYNNEI. The CDR3 loop spans 14 amino acids. V lost 7 bases to trimming and J lost 0 bases, with 12 bases between them. The CDR3 DNA reads as TGTGCCAGCATTCCGGGACGGCTGAACACTGAAGCTTTCTTT. Its translation is CASIPGRLNTEAFF.

The gene calls are TRBV27 and TRBJ2-1, with TRBD2 matching over 7 bases. Germline values: CDR1 MNHEY, CDR2 SMNVEV (reference sequence). V lost 6 bases to trimming and J lost 4 bases; unmatched junction nucleotides: 9. CDR3 length equals 15 residues. DNA of the CDR3: TGTGCCAGCAGAATGGGAGGGCCTCTATACAATGAGCAGTTCTTC. It codes for CASRMGGPLYNEQFF.

This sequence joins TRBV30 and TRBJ1-2; perhaps TRBD1 as D (5 bases). Deletions cut 5 bases from V and 2 bases from J, with 12 bases between. CDR3 length: 13 residues. Germline V gives CDR1 GTSNPN, CDR2 SVGIG (reference sequence). CDR3 in DNA: TGTGCCTGGCTCGACAGCCGAAACTATGGCTACACCTTC. As protein: CAWLDSRNYGYTF.

V is TRBV6-5 and J is TRBJ1-2; TRBD1 is a possible D gene (6 bases). Deletions cut 7 bases from V and 8 bases from J, with 17 bases between. The CDR3 extends over 13 amino acids. Germline V gene data show CDR1 as MNHEY and CDR2 as SVGAGI. This chain's CDR3 is CASMGAISIGYTF. The CDR3 coding sequence is TGTGCCAGCATGGGGGCTATTTCGATCGGCTACACCTTC.

The chain has TRBV13 and TRBJ2-3; no firm D call. The germline V gene has CDR1 PRHDT and CDR2 FYEKMQ (reference sequence). V was trimmed by 4 bases and J by 9 bases, leaving 11 bases between them. There are 12 residues in the CDR3. This CDR3 reads CASSSSGATQYF. CDR3 nucleotide sequence: TGTGCCAGCAGCTCCTCTGGTGCGACGCAGTATTTT.

This rearrangement joins TRBV28 to TRBJ1-5; D is ambiguous. CDR1 and CDR2 (germline): MDHEN, SYDVKM. Trimming pared 3 bases from V and 0 bases from J, leaving 9 bases between. This CDR3 has 15 residues. Here the CDR3 reads CASSLLRGSNQPQHF. The CDR3 DNA is TGTGCCAGCAGTTTGTTAAGAGGTAGCAATCAGCCCCAGCATTTT.

The chain employs TRBV30 and TRBJ2-3; D unclear. From germline, CDR1 is GTSNPN and CDR2 SVGIG (reference sequence). V lost 0 bases, J lost 0 bases, and 4 bases lay in between. This CDR3 has 13 amino acids. The CDR3 loop is CAWSVFSTDTQYF. The CDR3 DNA reads TGTGCCTGGAGTGTCTTCAGCACAGATACGCAGTATTTT.

The CDR3 protein is CASSWKGDTEAFF. The CDR3 DNA sequence: TGTGCCAGTAGTTGGAAGGGAGACACTGAAGCTTTCTTT. This rearrangement joins TRBV19 to TRBJ1-1; D gene ambiguous. The CDR3 contains 13 residues. CDR1 is LNHDA and CDR2 is SQIVND in the germline V gene (reference sequence). The V end lost 5 bases, the J end lost 3 bases, and 10 bases lay between the germline ends.

This clone occurred once. The J gene is TRBJ2-1, the V gene TRBV14, with TRBD2 identical over 11 bases. Germline V gene lookup returns CDR1 SGHDN and CDR2 FVKESK. V shed 1 base, J shed 9 bases, and the junction held 5 bases outside the gene matches. There are 15 residues in the CDR3. CDR3 amino acids: CASSQVAGGLGEQFF. CDR3 DNA sequence: TGTGCCAGCAGCCAAGTAGCGGGGGGGCTTGGTGAGCAGTTCTTC.